This record concerns one T cell receptor (beta chain) sequence. Antigen unknown. Per germline, CDR1 ENHRY and CDR2 SYGVKD. CDR3 length equals 13 residues. V lost 7 bases to trimming and J lost 4 bases, with 14 bases between them. The data belong to a study of cytomegalovirus exposure and HLA in healthy donors. Points from the study as a whole: In most subjects, TCR beta sequences reportedly gave accurate predictions of HLA-A and HLA-B alleles. According to a later analysis, donors in an Asian-associated ancestry cluster reportedly had fewer N-insertions than the roughly 640-donor mean. An analysis done earlier found most TCR beta V segments productive about 90% or about 30% of the time.

Vbeta (60) and Jbeta (13) primers were used in the PCR. The protocol was immunoSEQ multiplex PCR, while the TCRdb copy is restricted to in-frame clones and leaves out a portion. Across 65,000 to 95,000 clones, the top ten clones capture approximately 4.2% of the sample. This sequence joins TRBV10-3 and TRBJ2-7; weak D call: TRBD1 (5 bases). The source material was PBMCs. The origin of this receptor is a man younger than 45 in good health and CMV-seronegative. The CDR3 DNA reads TGTGCCATCAAGGGGAATCACAGTTACGAGCAGTACTTC. It codes for CAIKGNHSYEQYF.